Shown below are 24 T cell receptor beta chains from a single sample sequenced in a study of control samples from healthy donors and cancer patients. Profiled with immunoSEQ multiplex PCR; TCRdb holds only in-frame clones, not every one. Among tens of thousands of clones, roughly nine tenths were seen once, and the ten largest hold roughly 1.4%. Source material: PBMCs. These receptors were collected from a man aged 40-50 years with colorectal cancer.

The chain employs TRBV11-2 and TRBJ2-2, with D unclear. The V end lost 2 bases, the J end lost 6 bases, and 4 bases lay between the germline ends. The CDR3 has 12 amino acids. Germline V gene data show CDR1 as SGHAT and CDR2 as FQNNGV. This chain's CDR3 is CASSLFAGELFF. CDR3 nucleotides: TGTGCCAGCAGCTTATTCGCCGGGGAGCTGTTTTTT.

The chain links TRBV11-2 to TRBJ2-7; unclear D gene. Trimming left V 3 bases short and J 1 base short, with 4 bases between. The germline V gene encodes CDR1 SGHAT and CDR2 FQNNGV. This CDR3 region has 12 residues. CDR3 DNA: TGTGCCAGCAGCTTTCAATCCTACGAGCAGTACTTC. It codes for CASSFQSYEQYF. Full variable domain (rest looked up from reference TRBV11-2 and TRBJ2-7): EAGVAQSPRYKIIEKRQSVAFWCNPISGHATLYWYQQILGQGPKLLIQFQNNGVVDDSQLPKDRFSAERLKGVDSTLKIQPAKLEDSAVYLCASSFQSYEQYFGPGTRLTVT.

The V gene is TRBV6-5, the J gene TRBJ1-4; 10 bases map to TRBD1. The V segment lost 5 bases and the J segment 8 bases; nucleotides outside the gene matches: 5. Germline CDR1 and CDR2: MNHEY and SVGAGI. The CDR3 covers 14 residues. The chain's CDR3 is CASSPGTGDEKLFF. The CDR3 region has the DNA TGTGCCAGCAGTCCCGGGACAGGGGACGAAAAACTGTTTTTT.

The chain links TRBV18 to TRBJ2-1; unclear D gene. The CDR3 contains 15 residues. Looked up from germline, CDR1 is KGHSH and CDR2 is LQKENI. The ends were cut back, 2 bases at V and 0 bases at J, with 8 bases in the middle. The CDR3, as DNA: TGTGCCAGCTCACCATCGGGCCTCTCCTACAATGAGCAGTTCTTC. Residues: CASSPSGLSYNEQFF. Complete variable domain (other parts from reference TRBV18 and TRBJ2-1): NAGVMQNPRHLVRRRGQEARLRCSPMKGHSHVYWYRQLPEEGLKFMVYLQKENIIDESGMPKERFSAEFPKEGPSILRIQQVVRGDSAAYFCASSPSGLSYNEQFFGPGTRLTVL.

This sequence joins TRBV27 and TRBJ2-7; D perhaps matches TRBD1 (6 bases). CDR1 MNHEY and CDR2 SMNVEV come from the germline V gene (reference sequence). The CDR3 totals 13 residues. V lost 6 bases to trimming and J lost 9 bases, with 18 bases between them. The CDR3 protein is CASRTGAYDGQYF. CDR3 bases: TGTGCCAGCAGGACAGGTGCCTACGATGGGCAGTACTTC.

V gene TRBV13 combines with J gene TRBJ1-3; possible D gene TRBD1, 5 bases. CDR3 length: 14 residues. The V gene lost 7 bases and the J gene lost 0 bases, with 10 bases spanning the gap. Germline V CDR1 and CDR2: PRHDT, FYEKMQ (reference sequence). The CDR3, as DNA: TGTGCCAGCACCGACAGTCACTCTGGAAACACCATATATTTT. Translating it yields CASTDSHSGNTIYF. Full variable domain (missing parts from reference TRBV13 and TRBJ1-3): AAGVIQSPRHLIKEKRETATLKCYPIPRHDTVYWYQQGPGQDPQFLISFYEKMQSDKGSIPDRFSAQQFSDYHSELNMSSLELGDSALYFCASTDSHSGNTIYFGEGSWLTVV.

The CDR3 here is CASSRSGPIYF. CDR3 sequence (DNA): TGTGCCAGCAGTCGGTCTGGGCCCATATATTTT. The V gene is TRBV12-3 or TRBV12-4, the J gene TRBJ1-3, with no clear D. Deletions cut 5 bases from V and 11 bases from J, with 10 bases between. The CDR3 consists of 11 residues.

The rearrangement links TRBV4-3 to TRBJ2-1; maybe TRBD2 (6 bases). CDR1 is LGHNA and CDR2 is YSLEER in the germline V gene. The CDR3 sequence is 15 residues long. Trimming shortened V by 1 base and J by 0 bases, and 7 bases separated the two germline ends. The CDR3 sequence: CASSQARDSYNEQFF. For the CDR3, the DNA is TGCGCCAGCAGCCAAGCGCGGGACTCCTACAATGAGCAGTTCTTC.

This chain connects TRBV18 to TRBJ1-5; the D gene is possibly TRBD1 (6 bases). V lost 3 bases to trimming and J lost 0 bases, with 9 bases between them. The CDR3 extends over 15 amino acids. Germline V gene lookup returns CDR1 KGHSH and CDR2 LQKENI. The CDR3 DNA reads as TGTGCCAGCTCACCTGGGACATTTAGCAATCAGCCCCAGCATTTT. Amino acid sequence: CASSPGTFSNQPQHF.

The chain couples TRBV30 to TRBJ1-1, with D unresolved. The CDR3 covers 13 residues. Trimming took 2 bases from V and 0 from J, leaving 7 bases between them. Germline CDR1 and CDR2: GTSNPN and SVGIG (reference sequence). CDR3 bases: TGTGCCTGGAGTTTCAACTTGAACACTGAAGCTTTCTTT. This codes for CAWSFNLNTEAFF.

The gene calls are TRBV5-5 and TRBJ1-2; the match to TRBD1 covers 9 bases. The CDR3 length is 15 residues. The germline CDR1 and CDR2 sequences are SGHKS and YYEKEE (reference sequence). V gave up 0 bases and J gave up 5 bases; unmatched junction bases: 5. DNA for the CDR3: TGTGCCAGCAGCTTGGTATACGGACAGGGGTATGGCTACACCTTC. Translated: CASSLVYGQGYGYTF.

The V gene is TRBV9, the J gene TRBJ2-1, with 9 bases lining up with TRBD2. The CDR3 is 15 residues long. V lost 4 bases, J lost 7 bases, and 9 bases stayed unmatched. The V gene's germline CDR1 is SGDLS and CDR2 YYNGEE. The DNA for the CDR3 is TGTGCCAGCAGCTCCGAGGGCGGGAGGGCGAATGAGCAGTTCTTC. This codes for CASSSEGGRANEQFF.

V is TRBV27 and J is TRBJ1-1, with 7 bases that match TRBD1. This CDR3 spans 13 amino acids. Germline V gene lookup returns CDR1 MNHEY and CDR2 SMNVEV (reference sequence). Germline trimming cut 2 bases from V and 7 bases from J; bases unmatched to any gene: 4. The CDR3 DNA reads TGTGCCAGCAGTTTAGAGGGGGCCGGTGAAGCTTTCTTT. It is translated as CASSLEGAGEAFF.

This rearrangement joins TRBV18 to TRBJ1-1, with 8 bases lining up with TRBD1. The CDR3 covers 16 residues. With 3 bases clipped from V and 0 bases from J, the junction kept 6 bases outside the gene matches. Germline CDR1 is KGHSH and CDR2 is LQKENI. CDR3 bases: TGTGCCAGCTCACCTAGGACAGGGTACATGAACACTGAAGCTTTCTTT. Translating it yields CASSPRTGYMNTEAFF.

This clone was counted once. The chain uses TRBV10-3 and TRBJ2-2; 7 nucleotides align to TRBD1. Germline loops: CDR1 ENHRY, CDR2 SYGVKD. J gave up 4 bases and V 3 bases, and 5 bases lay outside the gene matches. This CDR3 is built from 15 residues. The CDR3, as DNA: TGTGCCATCAGTGATAGGACAGGTAGCACCGGGGAGCTGTTTTTT. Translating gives CAISDRTGSTGELFF.

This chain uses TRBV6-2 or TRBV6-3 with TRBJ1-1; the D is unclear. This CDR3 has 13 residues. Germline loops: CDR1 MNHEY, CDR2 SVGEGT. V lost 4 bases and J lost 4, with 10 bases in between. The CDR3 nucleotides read TGTGCCAGCAGTTCAATAGCGAGCACTGAAGCTTTCTTT. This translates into CASSSIASTEAFF.

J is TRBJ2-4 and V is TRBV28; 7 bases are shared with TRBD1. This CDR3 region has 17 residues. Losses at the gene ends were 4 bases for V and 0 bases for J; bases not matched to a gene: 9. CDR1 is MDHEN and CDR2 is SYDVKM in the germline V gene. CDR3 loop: CASSSAGQVVAKNIQYF. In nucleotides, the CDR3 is TGTGCCAGCAGTTCCGCTGGACAGGTTGTAGCCAAAAACATTCAGTACTTC.

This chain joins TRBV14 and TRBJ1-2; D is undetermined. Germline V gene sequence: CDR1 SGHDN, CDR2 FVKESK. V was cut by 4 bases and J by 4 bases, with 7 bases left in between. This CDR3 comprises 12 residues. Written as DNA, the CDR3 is TGTGCCAGCAGCCTATACTCCTATGGCTACACCTTC. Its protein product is CASSLYSYGYTF.

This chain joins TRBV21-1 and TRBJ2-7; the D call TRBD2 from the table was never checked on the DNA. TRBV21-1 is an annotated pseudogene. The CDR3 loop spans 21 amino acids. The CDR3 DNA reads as TGTGCCAGCAGCAATAGTGAGGTAGATCCCGGGACTAGCGGGAAGTTCTACGAGCAGTACTTC. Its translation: CASSNSEVDPGTSGKFYEQYF.

Written as DNA, the CDR3 is TGTGCCAGCAGCCGCACCATCTACGAGCAGTACTTC. Its translation: CASSRTIYEQYF. This chain joins TRBV6-5 and TRBJ2-7; D remains unclear. Germline CDR1 MNHEY, CDR2 SVGAGI. There are 12 residues in the CDR3. V shed 6 bases and J shed 3 bases, with 9 bases lying between them.

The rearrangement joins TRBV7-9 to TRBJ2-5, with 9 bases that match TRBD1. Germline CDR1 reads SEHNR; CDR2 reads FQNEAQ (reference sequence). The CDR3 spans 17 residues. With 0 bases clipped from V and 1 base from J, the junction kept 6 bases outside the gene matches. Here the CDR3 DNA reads TGTGCCAGCAGCTTAGCGGCACGACAGGGGGGCCAAGAGACCCAGTACTTC. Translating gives CASSLAARQGGQETQYF. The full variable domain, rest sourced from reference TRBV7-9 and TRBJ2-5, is DTGVSQNPRHKITKRGQNVTFRCDPISEHNRLYWYRQTLGQGPEFLTYFQNEAQLEKSRLLSDRFSAERPKGSFSTLEIQRTEQGDSAMYLCASSLAARQGGQETQYFGPGTRLLVL.

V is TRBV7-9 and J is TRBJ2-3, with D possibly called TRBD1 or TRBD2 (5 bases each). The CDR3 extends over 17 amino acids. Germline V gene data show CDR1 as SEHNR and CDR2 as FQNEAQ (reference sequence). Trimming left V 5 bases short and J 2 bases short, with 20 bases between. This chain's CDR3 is CASSPLSALGHTDTQYF. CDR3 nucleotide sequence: TGTGCCAGCAGCCCGCTTAGCGCTCTGGGGCACACAGATACGCAGTATTTT.

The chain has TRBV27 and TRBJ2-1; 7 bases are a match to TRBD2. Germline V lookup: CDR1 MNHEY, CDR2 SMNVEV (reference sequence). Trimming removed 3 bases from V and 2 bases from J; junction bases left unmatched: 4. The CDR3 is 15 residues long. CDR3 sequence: CASSFLADTYNEQFF. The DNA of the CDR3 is TGTGCCAGCAGTTTTCTAGCGGACACCTACAATGAGCAGTTCTTC.

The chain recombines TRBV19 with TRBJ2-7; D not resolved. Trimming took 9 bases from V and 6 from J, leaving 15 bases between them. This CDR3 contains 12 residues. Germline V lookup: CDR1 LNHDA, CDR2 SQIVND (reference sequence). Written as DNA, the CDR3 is TGTGCCAGACTCCCGGGCTTTATCGAGCAGTACTTC. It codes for CARLPGFIEQYF.